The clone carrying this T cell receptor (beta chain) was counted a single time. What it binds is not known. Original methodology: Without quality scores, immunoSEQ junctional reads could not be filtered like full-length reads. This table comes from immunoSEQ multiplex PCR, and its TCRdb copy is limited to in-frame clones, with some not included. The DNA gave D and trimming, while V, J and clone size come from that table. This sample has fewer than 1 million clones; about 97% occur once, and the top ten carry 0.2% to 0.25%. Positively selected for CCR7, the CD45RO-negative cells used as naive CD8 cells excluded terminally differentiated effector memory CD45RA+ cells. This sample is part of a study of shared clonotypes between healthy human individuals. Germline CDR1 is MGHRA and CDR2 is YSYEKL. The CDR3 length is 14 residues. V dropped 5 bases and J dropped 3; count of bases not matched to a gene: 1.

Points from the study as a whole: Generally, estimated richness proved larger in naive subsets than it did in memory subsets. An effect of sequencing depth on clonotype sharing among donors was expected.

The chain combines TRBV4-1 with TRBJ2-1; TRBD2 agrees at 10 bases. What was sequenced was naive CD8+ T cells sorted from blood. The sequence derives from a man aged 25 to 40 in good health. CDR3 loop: CASSVAGGYNEQFF. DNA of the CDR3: TGCGCCAGCAGCGTAGCGGGAGGCTACAATGAGCAGTTCTTC.